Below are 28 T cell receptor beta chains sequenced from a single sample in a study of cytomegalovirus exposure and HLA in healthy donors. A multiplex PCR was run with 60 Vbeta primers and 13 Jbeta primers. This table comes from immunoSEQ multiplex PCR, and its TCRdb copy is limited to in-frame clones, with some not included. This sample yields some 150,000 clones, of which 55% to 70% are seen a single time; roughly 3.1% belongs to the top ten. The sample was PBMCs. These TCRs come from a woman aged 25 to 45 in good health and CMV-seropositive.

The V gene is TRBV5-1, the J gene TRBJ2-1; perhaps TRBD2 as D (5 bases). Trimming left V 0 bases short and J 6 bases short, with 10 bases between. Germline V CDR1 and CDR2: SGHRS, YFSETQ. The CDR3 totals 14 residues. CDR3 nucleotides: TGCGCCAGCAGCTTGGTCGCCGAGGGCAATGAGCAGTTCTTC. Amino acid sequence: CASSLVAEGNEQFF.

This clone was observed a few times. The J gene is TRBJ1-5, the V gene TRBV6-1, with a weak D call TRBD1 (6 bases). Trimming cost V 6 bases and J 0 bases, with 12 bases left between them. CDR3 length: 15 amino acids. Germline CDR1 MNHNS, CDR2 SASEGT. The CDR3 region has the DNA TGTGCCAGCAGGTGGACAGTGAATAGCAATCAGCCCCAGCATTTT. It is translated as CASRWTVNSNQPQHF.

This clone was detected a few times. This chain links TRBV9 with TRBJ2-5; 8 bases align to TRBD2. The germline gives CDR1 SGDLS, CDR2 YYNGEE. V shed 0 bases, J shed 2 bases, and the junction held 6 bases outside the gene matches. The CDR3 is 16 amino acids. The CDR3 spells CASSVGIRGGQETQYF. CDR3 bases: TGTGCCAGCAGCGTAGGGATCCGGGGGGGACAAGAGACCCAGTACTTC.

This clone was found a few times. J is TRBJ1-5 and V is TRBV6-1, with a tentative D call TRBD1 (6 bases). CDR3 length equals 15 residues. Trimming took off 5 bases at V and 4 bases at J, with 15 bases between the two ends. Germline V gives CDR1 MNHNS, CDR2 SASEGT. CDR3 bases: TGTGCCAGCAGTCCCGATAACAGGGAAAATCAGCCCCAGCATTTT. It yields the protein CASSPDNRENQPQHF.

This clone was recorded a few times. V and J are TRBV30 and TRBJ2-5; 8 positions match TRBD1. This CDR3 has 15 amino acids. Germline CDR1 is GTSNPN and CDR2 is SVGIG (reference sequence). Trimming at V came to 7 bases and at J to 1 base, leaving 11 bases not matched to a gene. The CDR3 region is CAYSGGASTQETQYF. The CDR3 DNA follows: TGTGCCTATTCAGGGGGCGCTTCCACCCAAGAGACCCAGTACTTC.

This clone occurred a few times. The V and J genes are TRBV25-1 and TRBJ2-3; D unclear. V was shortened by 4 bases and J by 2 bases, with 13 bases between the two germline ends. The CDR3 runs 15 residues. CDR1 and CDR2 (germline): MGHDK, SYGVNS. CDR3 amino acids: CASSGSLTFTDTQYF. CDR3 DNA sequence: TGTGCCAGCAGTGGGTCCCTAACTTTCACAGATACGCAGTATTTT.

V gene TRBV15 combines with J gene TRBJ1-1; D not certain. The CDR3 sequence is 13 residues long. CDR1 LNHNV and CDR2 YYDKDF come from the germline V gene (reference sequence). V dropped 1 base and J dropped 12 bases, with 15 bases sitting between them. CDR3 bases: TGTGCCACCAGCAGAGCCGTTAGCCGCATAACTTTCTTT. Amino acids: CATSRAVSRITFF.

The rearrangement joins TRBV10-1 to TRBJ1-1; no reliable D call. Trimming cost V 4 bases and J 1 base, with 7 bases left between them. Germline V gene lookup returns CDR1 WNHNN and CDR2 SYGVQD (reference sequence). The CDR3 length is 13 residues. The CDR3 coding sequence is TGCGCCAGCAGTGTCATGTCGAACACTGAAGCTTTCTTT. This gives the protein CASSVMSNTEAFF.

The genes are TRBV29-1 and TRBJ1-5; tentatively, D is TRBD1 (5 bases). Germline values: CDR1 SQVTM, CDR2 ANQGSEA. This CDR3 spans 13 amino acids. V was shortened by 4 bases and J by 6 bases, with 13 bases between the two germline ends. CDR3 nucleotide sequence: TGCAGCGTTGTGGCAGGGCCCTCTCAGCCCCAGCATTTT. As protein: CSVVAGPSQPQHF.

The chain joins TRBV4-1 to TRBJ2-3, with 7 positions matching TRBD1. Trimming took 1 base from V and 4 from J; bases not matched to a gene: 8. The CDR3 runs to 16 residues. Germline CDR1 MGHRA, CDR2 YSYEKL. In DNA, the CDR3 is TGCGCCAGCAGCCAAGCAGGGGGAAGGAGAGCAGATACGCAGTATTTT. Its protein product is CASSQAGGRRADTQYF.

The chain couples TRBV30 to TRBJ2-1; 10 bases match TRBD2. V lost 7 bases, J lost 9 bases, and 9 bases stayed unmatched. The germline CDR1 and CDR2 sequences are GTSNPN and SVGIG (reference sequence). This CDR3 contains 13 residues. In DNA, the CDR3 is TGTGCCTCCTCTAGCGGGAGTAGGAGTGAGCAGTTCTTC. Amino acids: CASSSGSRSEQFF.

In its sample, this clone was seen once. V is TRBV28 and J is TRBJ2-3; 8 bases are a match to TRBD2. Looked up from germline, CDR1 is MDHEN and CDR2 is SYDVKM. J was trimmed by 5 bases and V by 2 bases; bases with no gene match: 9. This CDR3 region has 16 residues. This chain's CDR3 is CASSLLSGGARDTQYF. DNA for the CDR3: TGTGCCAGCAGTTTACTAAGCGGGGGTGCCCGAGATACGCAGTATTTT. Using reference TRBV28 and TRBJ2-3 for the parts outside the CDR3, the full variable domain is DVKVTQSSRYLVKRTGEKVFLECVQDMDHENMFWYRQDPGLGLRLIYFSYDVKMKEKGDIPEGYSVSREKKERFSLILESASTNQTSMYLCASSLLSGGARDTQYFGPGTRLTVL.

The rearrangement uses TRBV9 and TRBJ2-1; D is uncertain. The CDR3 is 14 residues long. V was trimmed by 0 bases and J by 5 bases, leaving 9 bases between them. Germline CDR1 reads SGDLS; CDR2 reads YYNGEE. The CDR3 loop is CASSVERLNNEQFF. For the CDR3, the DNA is TGTGCCAGCAGCGTAGAGAGACTCAACAATGAGCAGTTCTTC.

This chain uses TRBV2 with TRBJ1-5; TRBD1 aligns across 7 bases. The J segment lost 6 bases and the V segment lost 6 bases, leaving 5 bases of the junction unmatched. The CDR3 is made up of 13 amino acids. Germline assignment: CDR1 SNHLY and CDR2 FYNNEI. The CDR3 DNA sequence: TGTGCCAGCAGCATAAACAGGGGTCAGCCCCAGCATTTT. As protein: CASSINRGQPQHF.

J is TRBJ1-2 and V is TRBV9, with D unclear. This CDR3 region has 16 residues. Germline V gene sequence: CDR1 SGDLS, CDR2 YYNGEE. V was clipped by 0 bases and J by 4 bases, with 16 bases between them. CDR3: CASSVGPAEPGYGYTF. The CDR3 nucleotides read TGTGCCAGCAGCGTAGGTCCGGCCGAGCCAGGCTATGGCTACACCTTC.

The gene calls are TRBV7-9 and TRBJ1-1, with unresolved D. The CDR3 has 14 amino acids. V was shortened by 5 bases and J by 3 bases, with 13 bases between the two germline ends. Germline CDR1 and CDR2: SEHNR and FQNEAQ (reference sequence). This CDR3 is CASSPFRDDTEAFF. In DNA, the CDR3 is TGTGCCAGCAGCCCTTTTCGAGATGACACTGAAGCTTTCTTT.

The CDR3 sequence: CASSEREDTEAFF. As DNA, the CDR3 is TGTGCCAGCAGTGAACGGGAGGACACTGAAGCTTTCTTT. The chain joins TRBV6-1 to TRBJ1-1; no firm D call. With 2 bases removed from V and 3 bases from J, the gap between germline ends came to 7 bases. CDR3 length: 13 residues. Germline V gives CDR1 MNHNS, CDR2 SASEGT.

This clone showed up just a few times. This CDR3 is CASTGAISGNTIYF. The CDR3 DNA reads as TGTGCCAGCACCGGAGCGATCTCTGGAAACACCATATATTTT. The chain employs TRBV6-6 and TRBJ1-3; the D is unclear. The CDR3 runs 14 residues. CDR1 is MNHNY, CDR2 SVGAGI, per germline (reference sequence). The V gene lost 7 bases and the J gene lost 0 bases, with 10 bases spanning the gap.

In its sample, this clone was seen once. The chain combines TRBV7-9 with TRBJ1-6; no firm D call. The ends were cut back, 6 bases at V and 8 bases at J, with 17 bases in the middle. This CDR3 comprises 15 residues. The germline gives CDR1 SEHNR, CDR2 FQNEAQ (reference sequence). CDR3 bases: TGTGCCAGCAGTCTCTATGCGGGGAACGATTCACCCCTCCACTTT. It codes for CASSLYAGNDSPLHF.

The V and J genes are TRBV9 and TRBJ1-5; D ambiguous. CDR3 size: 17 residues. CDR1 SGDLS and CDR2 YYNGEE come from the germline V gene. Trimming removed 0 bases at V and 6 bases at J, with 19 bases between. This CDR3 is CASSVAAGPEGGQPQHF. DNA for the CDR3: TGTGCCAGCAGCGTAGCTGCAGGCCCCGAGGGTGGTCAGCCCCAGCATTTT.

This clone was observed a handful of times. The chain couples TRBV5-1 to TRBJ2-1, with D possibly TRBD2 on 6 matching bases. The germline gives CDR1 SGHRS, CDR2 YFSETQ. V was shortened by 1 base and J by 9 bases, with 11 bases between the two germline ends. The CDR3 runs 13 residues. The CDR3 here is CASSLTGATEQFF. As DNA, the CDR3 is TGCGCCAGCAGCTTGACGGGAGCAACTGAGCAGTTCTTC.

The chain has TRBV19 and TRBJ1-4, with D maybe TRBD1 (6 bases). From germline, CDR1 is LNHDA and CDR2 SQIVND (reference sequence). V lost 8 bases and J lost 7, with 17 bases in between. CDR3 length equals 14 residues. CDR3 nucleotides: TGTGCCAGTGAGGGCGGGGGCGTGCGTGAAAAACTGTTTTTT. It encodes CASEGGGVREKLFF. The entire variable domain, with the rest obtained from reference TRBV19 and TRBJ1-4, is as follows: DGGITQSPKYLFRKEGQNVTLSCEQNLNHDAMYWYRQDPGQGLRLIYYSQIVNDFQKGDIAEGYSVSREKKESFPLTVTSAQKNPTAFYLCASEGGGVREKLFFGSGTQLSVL.

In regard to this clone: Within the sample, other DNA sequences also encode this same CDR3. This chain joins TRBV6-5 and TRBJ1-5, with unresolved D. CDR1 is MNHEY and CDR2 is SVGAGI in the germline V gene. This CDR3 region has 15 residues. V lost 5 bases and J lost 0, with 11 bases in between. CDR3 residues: CASSPLGVSNQPQHF. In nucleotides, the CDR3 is TGTGCCAGCAGTCCCCTAGGAGTTAGCAATCAGCCCCAGCATTTT.

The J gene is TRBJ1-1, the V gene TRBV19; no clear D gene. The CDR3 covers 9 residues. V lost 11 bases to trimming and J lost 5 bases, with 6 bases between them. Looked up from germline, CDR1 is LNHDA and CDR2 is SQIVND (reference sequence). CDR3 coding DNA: TGTGCCGAGGGTACTGAAGCTTTCTTT. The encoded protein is CAEGTEAFF. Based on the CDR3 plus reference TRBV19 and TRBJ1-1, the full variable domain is DGGITQSPKYLFRKEGQNVTLSCEQNLNHDAMYWYRQDPGQGLRLIYYSQIVNDFQKGDIAEGYSVSREKKESFPLTVTSAQKNPTAFYLCAEGTEAFFGQGTRLTVV.

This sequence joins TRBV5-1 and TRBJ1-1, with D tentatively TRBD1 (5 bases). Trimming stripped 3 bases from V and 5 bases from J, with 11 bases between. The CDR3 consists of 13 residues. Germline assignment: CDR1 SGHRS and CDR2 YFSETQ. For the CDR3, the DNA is TGCGCCAGCAGCTCGGACACTCGGACTGAAGCTTTCTTT. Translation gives CASSSDTRTEAFF.

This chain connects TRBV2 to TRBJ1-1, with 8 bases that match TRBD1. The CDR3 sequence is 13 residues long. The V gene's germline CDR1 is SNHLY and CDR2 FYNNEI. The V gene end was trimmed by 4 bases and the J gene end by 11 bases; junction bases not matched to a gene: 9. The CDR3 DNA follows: TGTGCCAGCAGTGTCGAGGACAGGGTGTTTGCTTTCTTT. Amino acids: CASSVEDRVFAFF.

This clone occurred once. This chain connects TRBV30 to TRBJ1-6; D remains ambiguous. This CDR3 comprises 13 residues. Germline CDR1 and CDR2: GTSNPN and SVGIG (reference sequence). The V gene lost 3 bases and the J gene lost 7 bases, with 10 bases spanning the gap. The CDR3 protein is CAWRWRGNSPLHF. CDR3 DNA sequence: TGTGCCTGGAGGTGGAGAGGGAATTCACCCCTCCACTTT.

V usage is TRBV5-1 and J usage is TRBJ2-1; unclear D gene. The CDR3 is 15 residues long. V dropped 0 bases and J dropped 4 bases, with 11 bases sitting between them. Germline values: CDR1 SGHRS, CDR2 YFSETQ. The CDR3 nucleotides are TGCGCCAGCAGCTTGGCGGTCGGTCATTACAATGAGCAGTTCTTC. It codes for CASSLAVGHYNEQFF.